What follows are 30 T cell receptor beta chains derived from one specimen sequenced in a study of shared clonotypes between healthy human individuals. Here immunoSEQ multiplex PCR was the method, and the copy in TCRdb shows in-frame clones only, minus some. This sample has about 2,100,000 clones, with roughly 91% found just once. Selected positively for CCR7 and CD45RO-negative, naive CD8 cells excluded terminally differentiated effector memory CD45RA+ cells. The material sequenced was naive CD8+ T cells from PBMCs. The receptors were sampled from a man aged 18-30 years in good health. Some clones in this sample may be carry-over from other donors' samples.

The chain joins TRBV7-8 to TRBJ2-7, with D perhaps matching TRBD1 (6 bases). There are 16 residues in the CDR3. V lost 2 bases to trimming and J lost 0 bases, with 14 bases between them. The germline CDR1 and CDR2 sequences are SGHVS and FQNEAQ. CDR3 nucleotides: TGTGCCAGCAGCTTACGCACCGGGGACAACTCCTACGAGCAGTACTTC. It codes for CASSLRTGDNSYEQYF.

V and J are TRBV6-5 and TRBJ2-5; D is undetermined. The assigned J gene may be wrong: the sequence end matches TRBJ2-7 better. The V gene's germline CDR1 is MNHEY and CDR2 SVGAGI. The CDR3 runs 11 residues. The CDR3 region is CASSTPYEQYF. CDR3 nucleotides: TGTGCCAGCAGTACACCCTACGAGCAGTACTTC.

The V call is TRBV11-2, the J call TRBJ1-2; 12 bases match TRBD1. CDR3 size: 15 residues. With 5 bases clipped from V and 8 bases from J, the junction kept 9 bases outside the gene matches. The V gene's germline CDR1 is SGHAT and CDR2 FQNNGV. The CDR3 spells CASSQITGTGGGYTF. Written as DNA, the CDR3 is TGTGCCAGCAGCCAAATTACCGGGACAGGGGGCGGCTACACCTTC.

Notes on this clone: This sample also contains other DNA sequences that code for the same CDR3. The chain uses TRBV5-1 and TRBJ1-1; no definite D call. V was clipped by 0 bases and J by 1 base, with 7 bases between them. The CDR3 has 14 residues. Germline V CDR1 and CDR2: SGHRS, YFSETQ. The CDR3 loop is CASSLGLKNTEAFF. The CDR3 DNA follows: TGCGCCAGCAGCTTGGGACTTAAGAACACTGAAGCTTTCTTT.

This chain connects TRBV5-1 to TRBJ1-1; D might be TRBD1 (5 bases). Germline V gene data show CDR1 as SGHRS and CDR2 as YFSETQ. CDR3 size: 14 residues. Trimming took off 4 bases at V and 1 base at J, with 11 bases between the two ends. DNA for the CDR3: TGCGCCAGCAGCCCGACAGAGAGGAACACTGAAGCTTTCTTT. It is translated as CASSPTERNTEAFF. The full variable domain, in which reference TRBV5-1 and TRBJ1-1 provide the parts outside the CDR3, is KAGVTQTPRYLIKTRGQQVTLSCSPISGHRSVSWYQQTPGQGLQFLFEYFSETQRNKGNFPGRFSGRQFSNSRSEMNVSTLELGDSALYLCASSPTERNTEAFFGQGTRLTVV.

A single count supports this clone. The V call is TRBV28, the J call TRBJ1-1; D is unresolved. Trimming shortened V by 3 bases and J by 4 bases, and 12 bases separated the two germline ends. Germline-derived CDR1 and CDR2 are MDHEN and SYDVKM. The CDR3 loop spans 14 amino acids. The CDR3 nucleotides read TGTGCCAGCAGTTTTACTAGTGAGGGCACTGAAGCTTTCTTT. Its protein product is CASSFTSEGTEAFF. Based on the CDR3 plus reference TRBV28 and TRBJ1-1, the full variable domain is DVKVTQSSRYLVKRTGEKVFLECVQDMDHENMFWYRQDPGLGLRLIYFSYDVKMKEKGDIPEGYSVSREKKERFSLILESASTNQTSMYLCASSFTSEGTEAFFGQGTRLTVV.

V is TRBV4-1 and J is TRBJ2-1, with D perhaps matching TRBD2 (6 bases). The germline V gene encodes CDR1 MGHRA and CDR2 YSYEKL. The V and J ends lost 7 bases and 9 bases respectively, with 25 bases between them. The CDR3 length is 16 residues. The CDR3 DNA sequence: TGCGCCAGCACCCTACTAGCCGAAGATCGTTTGGGTGAGCAGTTCTTC. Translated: CASTLLAEDRLGEQFF.

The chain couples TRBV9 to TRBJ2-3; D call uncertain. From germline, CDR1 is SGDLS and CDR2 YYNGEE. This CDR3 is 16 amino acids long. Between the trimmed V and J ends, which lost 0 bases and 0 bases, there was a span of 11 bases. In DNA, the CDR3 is TGTGCCAGCAGCGTAGATCGAGGTCTTAGCACAGATACGCAGTATTTT. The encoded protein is CASSVDRGLSTDTQYF.

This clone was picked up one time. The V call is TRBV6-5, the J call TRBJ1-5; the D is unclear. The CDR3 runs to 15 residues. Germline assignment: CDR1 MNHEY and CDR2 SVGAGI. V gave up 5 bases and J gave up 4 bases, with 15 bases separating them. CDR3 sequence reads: CASSPSQGFNQPQHF. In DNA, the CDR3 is TGTGCCAGCAGTCCCTCCCAAGGCTTTAATCAGCCCCAGCATTTT.

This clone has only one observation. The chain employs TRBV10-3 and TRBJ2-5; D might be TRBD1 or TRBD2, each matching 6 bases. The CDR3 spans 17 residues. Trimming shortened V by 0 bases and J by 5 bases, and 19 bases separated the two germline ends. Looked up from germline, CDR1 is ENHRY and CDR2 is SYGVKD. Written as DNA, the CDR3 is TGTGCCATCAGTGAGTCGTCGGGGGCGCTTTATTGGGAGACCCAGTACTTC. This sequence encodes CAISESSGALYWETQYF.

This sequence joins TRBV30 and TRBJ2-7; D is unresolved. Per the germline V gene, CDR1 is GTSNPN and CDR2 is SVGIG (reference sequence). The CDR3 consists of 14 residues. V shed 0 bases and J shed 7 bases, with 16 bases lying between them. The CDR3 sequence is CAWSVGLVGDEQYF. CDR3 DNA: TGTGCCTGGAGTGTAGGGCTAGTTGGCGATGAGCAGTACTTC.

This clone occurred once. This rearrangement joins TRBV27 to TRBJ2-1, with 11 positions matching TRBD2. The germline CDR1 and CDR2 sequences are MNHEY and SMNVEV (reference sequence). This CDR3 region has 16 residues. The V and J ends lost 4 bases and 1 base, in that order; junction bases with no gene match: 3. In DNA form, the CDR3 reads TGTGCCAGCAGTTCCCCTAGCGGGAGGTCCTACAATGAGCAGTTCTTC. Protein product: CASSSPSGRSYNEQFF.

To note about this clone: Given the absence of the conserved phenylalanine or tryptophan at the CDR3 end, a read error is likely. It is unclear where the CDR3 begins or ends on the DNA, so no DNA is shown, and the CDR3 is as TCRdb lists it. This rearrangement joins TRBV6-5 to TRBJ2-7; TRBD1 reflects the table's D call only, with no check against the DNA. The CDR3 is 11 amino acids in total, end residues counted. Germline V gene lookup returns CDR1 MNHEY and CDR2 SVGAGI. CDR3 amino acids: CASSSDSRLFL.

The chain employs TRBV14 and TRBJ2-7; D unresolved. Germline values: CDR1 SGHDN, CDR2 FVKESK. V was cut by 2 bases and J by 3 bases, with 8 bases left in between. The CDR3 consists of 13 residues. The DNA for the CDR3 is TGTGCCAGCAGCCAATTCACGATCTACGAGCAGTACTTC. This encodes CASSQFTIYEQYF.

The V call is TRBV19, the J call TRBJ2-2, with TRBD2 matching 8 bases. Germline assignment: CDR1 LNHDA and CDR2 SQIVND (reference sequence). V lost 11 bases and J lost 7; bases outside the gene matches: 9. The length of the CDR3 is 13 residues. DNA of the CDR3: TGTGCCTGCGGACTAGCTTCTATCGGGGAGCTGTTTTTT. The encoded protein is CACGLASIGELFF.

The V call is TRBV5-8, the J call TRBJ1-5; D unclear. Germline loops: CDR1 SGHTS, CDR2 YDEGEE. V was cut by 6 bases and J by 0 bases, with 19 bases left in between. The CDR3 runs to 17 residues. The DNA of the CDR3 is TGTGCCAGCATCCCGAGCACGCGGATTAATAGCAATCAGCCCCAGCATTTT. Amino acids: CASIPSTRINSNQPQHF.

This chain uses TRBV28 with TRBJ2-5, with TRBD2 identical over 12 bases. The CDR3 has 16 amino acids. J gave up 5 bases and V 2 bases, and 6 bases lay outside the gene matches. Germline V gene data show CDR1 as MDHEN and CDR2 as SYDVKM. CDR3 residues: CASSLVLAGGQETQYF. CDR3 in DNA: TGTGCCAGCAGTTTAGTGCTAGCGGGAGGGCAGGAGACCCAGTACTTC. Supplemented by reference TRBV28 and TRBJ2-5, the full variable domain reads DVKVTQSSRYLVKRTGEKVFLECVQDMDHENMFWYRQDPGLGLRLIYFSYDVKMKEKGDIPEGYSVSREKKERFSLILESASTNQTSMYLCASSLVLAGGQETQYFGPGTRLLVL.

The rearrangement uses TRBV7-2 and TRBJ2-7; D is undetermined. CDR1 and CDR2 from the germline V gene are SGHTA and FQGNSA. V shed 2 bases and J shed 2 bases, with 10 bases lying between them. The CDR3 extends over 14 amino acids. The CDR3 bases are TGTGCCAGCAGCTTATTGGGCACAGCCTACGAGCAGTACTTC. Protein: CASSLLGTAYEQYF.

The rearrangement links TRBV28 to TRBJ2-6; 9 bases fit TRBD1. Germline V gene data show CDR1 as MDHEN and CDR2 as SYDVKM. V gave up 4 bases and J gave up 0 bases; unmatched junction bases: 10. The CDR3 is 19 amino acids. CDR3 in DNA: TGTGCCAGCAGTTCTCGTACGGACAGGGGTAACTCTGGGGCCAACGTCCTGACTTTC. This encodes CASSSRTDRGNSGANVLTF.

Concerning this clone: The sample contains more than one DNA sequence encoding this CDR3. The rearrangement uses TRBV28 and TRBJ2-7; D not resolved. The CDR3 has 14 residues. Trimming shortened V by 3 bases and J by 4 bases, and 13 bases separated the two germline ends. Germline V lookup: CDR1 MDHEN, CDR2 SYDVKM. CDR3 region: CASSFPGNSYEQYF. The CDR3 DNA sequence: TGTGCCAGCAGTTTTCCGGGTAACTCTTACGAGCAGTACTTC.

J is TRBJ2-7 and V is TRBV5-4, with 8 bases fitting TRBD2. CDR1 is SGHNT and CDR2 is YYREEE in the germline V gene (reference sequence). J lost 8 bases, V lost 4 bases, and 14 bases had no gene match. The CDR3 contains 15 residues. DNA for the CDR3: TGTGCCAGCAGCGCGTCAGCGGGAGTTGGGGCCAAGCAGTACTTC. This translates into CASSASAGVGAKQYF.

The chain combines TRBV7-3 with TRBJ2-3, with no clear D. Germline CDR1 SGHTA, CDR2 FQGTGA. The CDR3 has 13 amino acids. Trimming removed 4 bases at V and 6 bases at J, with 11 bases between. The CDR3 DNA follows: TGTGCCAGCAGCTCCTTTTCTTCTGATACGCAGTATTTT. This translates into CASSSFSSDTQYF.

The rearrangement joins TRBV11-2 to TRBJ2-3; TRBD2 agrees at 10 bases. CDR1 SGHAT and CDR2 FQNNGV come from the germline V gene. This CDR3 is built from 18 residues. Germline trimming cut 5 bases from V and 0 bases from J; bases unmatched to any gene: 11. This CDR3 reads CASSRRLAGATSTDTQYF. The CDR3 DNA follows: TGTGCCAGCAGCCGTCGGCTAGCGGGAGCCACTAGCACAGATACGCAGTATTTT.

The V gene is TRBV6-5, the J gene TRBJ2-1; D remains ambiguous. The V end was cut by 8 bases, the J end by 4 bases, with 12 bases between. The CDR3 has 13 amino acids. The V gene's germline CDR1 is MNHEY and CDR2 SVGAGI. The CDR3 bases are TGTGCCAGCGGCGACACGGGTTACAATGAGCAGTTCTTC. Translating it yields CASGDTGYNEQFF.

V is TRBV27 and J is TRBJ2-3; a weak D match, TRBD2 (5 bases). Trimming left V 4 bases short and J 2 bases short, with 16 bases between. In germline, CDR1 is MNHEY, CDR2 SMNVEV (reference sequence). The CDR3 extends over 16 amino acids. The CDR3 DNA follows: TGTGCCAGCAGTTATGATCGGGGAGATTCCACAGATACGCAGTATTTT. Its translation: CASSYDRGDSTDTQYF.

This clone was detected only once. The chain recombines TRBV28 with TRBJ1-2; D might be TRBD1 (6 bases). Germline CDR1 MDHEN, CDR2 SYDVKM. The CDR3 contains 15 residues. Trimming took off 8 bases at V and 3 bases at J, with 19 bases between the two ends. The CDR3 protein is CASHLGFGGDYGYTF. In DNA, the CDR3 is TGTGCCAGCCACCTCGGGTTTGGGGGCGACTATGGCTACACCTTC.

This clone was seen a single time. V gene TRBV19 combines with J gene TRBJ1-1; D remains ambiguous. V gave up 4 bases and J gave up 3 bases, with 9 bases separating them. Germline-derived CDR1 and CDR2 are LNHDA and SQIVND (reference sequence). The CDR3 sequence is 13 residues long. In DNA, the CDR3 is TGTGCCAGTAGTACCCCCTGGGACACTGAAGCTTTCTTT. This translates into CASSTPWDTEAFF. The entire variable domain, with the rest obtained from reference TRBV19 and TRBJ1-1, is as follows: DGGITQSPKYLFRKEGQNVTLSCEQNLNHDAMYWYRQDPGQGLRLIYYSQIVNDFQKGDIAEGYSVSREKKESFPLTVTSAQKNPTAFYLCASSTPWDTEAFFGQGTRLTVV.

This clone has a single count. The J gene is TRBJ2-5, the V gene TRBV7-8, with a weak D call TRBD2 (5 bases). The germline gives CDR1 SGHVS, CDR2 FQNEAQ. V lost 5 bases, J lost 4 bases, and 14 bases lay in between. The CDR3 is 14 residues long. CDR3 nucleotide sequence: TGTGCCAGCAGCGGAAGAGGGATCCGAGAGACCCAGTACTTC. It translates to CASSGRGIRETQYF.

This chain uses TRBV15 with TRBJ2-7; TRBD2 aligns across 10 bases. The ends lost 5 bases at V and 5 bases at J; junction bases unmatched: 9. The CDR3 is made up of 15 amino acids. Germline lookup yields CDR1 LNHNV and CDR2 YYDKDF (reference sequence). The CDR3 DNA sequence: TGTGCCACCAGCGGGGGGTACCTAGCGGGAGACGAGCAGTACTTC. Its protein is CATSGGYLAGDEQYF.

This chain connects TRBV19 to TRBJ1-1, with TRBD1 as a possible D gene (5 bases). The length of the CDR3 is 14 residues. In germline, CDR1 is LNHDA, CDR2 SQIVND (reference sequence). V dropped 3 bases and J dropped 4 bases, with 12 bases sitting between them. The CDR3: CASSINPGGTEAFF. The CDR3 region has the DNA TGTGCCAGTAGTATTAACCCTGGGGGCACTGAAGCTTTCTTT.